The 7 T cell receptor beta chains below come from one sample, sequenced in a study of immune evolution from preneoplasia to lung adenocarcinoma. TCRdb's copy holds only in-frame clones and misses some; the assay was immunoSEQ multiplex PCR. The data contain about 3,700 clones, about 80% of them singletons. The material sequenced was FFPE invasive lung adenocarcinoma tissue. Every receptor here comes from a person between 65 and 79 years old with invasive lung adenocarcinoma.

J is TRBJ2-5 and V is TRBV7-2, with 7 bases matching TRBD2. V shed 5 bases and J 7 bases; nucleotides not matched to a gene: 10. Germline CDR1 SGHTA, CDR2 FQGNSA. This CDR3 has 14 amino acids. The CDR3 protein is CASSKTGTIGTQYF. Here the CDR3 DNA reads TGTGCCAGCAGCAAAACCGGGACTATAGGGACCCAGTACTTC.

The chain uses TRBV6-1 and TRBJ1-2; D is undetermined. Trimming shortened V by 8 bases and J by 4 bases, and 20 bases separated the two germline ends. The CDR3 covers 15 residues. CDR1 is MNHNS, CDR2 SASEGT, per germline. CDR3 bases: TGTGCCAGCCCCATCGGGGTTTCTCCACTCTATGGCTACACCTTC. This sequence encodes CASPIGVSPLYGYTF.

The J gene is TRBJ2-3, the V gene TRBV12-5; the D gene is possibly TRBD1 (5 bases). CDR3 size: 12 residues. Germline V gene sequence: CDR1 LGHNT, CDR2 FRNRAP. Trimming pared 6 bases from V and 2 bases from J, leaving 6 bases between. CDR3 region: CASGRDTDTQYF. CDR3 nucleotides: TGTGCTAGTGGCAGGGACACAGATACGCAGTATTTT.

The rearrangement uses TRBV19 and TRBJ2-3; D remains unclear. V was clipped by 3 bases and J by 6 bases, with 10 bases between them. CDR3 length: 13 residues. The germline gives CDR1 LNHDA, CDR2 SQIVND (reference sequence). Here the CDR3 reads CASSMTPRDTQYF. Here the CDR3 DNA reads TGTGCCAGTAGTATGACCCCACGGGATACGCAGTATTTT.

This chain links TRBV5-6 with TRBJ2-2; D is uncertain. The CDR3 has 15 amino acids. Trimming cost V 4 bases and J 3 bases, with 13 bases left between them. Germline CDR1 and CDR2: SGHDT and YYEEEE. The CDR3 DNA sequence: TGTGCCAGCAGCCACGGATCCCTAGACACCGGGGAGCTGTTTTTT. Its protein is CASSHGSLDTGELFF.

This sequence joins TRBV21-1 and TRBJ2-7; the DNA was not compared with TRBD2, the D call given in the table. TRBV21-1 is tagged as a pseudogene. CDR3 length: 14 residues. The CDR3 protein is CASSSGGKTYEQYF. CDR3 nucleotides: TGTGCCAGCAGCTCGGGGGGGAAGACCTACGAGCAGTACTTC.

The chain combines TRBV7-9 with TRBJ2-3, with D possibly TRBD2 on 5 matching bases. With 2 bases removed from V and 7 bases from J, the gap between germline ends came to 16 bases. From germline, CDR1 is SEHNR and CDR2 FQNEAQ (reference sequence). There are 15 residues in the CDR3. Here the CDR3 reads CASSLQGSSGNTQYF. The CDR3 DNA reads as TGTGCCAGCAGCTTACAAGGGAGTTCGGGGAATACGCAGTATTTT.